This T cell receptor beta chain was documented in a study of cytomegalovirus exposure and HLA in healthy donors (dated by TCRdb to 2015 to 2018). With regard to the full study: An earlier analysis of some 600 of the donors reported under 300 Gb of sequence data and roughly 120 million unique TCR beta sequences obtained from about 179 million T cells. Around 330 gigabases of sequencing data and about 92 million unique TCR sequences made up an early release that covered approximately 650 HLA-typed donors. Among the 398 genotyped donors, around 81% belonged to the genetic ancestry cluster associated with self-reported Caucasian donors. The study aimed to test whether cataloging public T cell receptors could reveal signatures of past pathogen exposure. The study profiled the T cell repertoires of under 700 subjects by immunosequencing and related them to cytomegalovirus serostatus. Along with the approximately 650-subject first cohort, a separate validation cohort of 120 different subjects was used. To predict cytomegalovirus infection status, the study brought together high-throughput TCR immunosequencing, statistical association of individual TCRs with disease status, and machine learning. A later analysis re-examined previously published TCR beta repertoires from just over 650 donors and added high-resolution HLA genotyping to investigate patterns of TCR occurrence. In the later analysis, no new phenotypic data were used to find candidate immune exposures; instead, reliance was placed on TCR beta sequences and their occurrence across donors. An earlier analysis of several hundred of the donors applied high-throughput TCR beta sequencing to assess whether each TCR beta V gene segment acted as functional or pseudogenic. Donor age, sex, ethnicity and CMV serostatus were collected together with the repertoire data. In a later genetic analysis, genome-wide SNP genotypes for about 55% of the roughly 700 donors were used, and that subset was treated as a discovery cohort. Every repertoire in the discovery cohort had been generated on one and the same sequencing platform. Both class I and class II loci were covered by HLA typing, at four-digit resolution. Typing coverage differed by locus: A, B, C, DRB1 and DQB1 were typed in roughly 620-630 donors, DQA1 in roughly 500, DPA1 in some 600, and DPB1 in 450 to 480. Because of strong linkage in the cohort, roughly five DR-DQ haplotypes were treated as single units for association and clustering. Among some 400 genotyped donors of the cohort, an average of about 240,000 unique TCR beta nucleotide sequences was sequenced per donor, of which roughly 17% were non-productive.

The library came from the immunoSEQ multiplex PCR assay. The multiplex PCR relied on a mix of 60 forward primers for TCR Vbeta segments and 13 reverse primers for TCR Jbeta segments. A multiplex PCR assay on genomic DNA amplified the CDR3 region of rearranged TCR beta genes. The Illumina HiSeq System was used to sequence the amplified TCR beta libraries as 87-base-pair reads. The authors processed their data as follows. A later analysis counted approximately 84 million unique TCR beta chains across the 690 or so repertoires, and 9 million to 14 million of these chains were shared by at least two donors. Raw reads were error-corrected and collapsed into unique sequences by a nearest-neighbor algorithm in which closely related sequences were merged to remove PCR and sequencing errors. V, D and J gene segments were assigned by aligning CDR3 sequences to IMGT reference sequences. For a sequence to be retained, a match of at least six nucleotides was required to both a V gene segment and a J gene segment. Rearrangements were classified as productive when the CDR3 lacked stop codons and remained in frame with V and J, and all other rearrangements were classified as non-productive. CDR3 was defined according to IMGT convention as the region running from the second conserved V-encoded cysteine to the conserved J-encoded phenylalanine. Sequences without an unambiguous match to a single V gene segment were excluded from the earlier analysis of approximately 600 of the donors. In an earlier analysis of several hundred of the donors, V segments were called functional above 56.7% productive rearrangements and were called segregating when the between-donor standard deviation exceeded 5%. A statistical classification framework was developed to diagnose cytomegalovirus status using the catalog of TCR beta chain sequences. In a later analysis, TCR nucleotide sequences were compared against IMGT/GENE-DB human TR gene sequences so that V and J genes could be assigned. In a later analysis, CDR3 sequences and most-parsimonious VDJ recombination scenarios were assigned using the TCRdist pipeline. In a later analysis, each TCR beta chain was defined by its CDR3 amino acid sequence together with its V-gene family, and reads lacking a unique V-gene family were excluded. In a later analysis, approximately 590 highly shared, low-generation-probability nucleotide sequences were removed to address suspected cross-contamination and a sequencing artifact. In a later analysis, a clonal expansion index was calculated for each public chain from normalized within-repertoire ranks of inferred template counts. In a later analysis, generation probabilities were computed with a VDJ recombination model fitted to out-of-frame rearrangements, and the resulting probabilities were checked against IGoR. A later analysis scored TCR-TCR, TCR-HLA and TCR-CMV co-occurrence with hypergeometric tests, applying a repertoire-size bias correction to TCR pairs. A later analysis estimated false discovery rates by permuting HLA or CMV assignments 20 times. In a later analysis, co-occurring TCRs were grouped with DBSCAN, and TCRdist sequence similarity was added when clustering was performed within HLA-allele-positive subsets. Repertoires with fewer than 30,000 or more than 120,000 public chains were left out of co-occurrence clustering, as were about five repertoires with anomalous nucleotide sharing. TCRdb carries this immuneACCESS record with in-frame sequences only. Its versions omit some clonotypes, under half of them owing to an unresolved V gene in the studies checked, with the rest unexplained. Clone size and the V and J calls come from that table; the DNA yielded D and trimming. Across this sample there are roughly 120,000 clones, with less than 20% seen only once. About 1.9% of the sample lies in the top ten.

In this sample, this clone turned up a few times. Its antigen target is currently unknown. Per-base qualities were not stored, and no clone one base away is much larger. Broader findings and caveats from the paper: Strong co-occurrence of HLA alleles, especially DR and DQ, made assigning TCR associations to individual alleles difficult. Compared with equally common non-associated chains, HLA-associated TCR beta chains in a later analysis were more clonally expanded and had lower generation probabilities. A few of the identified cytomegalovirus-associated TCR beta chains were confirmed in vitro to be specific for cytomegalovirus antigens. For the cohort, immune exposure information was limited to CMV serostatus. A later analysis reported that several top co-occurrence clusters appeared linked to parvovirus B19, influenza, CMV and Epstein-Barr virus. In this cohort, only TCR beta chains were sequenced, and detectable features were limited by the absence of alpha or paired-chain data. The sequencing pipeline was judged likely to have produced a cluster of highly shared sequence variants as a technical artifact. Correlated functional status among segregating V segments might be attributable to linkage disequilibrium, but an unknown experimental factor could not be ruled out. The classifier was reported to diagnose cytomegalovirus status with high specificity and sensitivity in both the original and validation cohorts. The presence/absence analyses assumed that sequencing depth was roughly uniform across donors, and that assumption may not be true. In an earlier analysis of about 550 of the donors, most TCR beta V segments were observed in productive rearrangements about 90% or about 30% of the time, broadly matching IMGT annotations. According to a later analysis, TCR association rates differed among HLA loci, with DRB1 alleles showing the most associated TCRs and HLA-C alleles showing the fewest. A further reported finding was that TCR beta sequences accurately predicted the HLA-A and HLA-B alleles for most subjects in the first cohort. A later genetic analysis associated a missense DCLRE1C variant with V-gene and J-gene trimming of TCR beta chains, and an independent cohort replicated the association. Across donors, most TCR sequences were observed very rarely, whereas some public TCRs were present in many individuals. Because HLA typing was missing for some donors at each locus, association tests included only the typed subset. In a later genetic analysis, fewer N-insertions in productive TCRs were reported among donors in an Asian-associated ancestry cluster than the roughly 700-donor mean. Some IMGT-functional V segments, including TRBV6-2 and TRBV6-3, could not be told apart with the 87-base-pair reads, so those segments were excluded. A later analysis found that most CMV-associated TCR beta chains appeared HLA-restricted, with HLA associations seemingly driven largely by CMV exposure. The authors suggested that the approach could potentially be generalized to other disease states and immunological phenotypes. Because counts were too low, roughly 17 rarely observed V segments, including chromosome 9 orphons, were left out of the earlier analysis of approximately 580 of the donors. In a later analysis, some 18,000 TCR beta sequences were associated with specific HLA alleles at a false discovery rate of 0.05. The study listed approximately 160 TCR beta chains as associated with cytomegalovirus.

The cohort consisted of 670 or so healthy bone marrow donors. All cohort members were sampled while nominally healthy, although unrecorded immune exposures were likely present. The donor tested CMV seronegative, placing the donor among the 352 seronegative members of the cohort. Every donor gave a peripheral blood sample, and the peripheral blood mononuclear cells from that sample were used for TCR beta sequencing. The Qiagen DNeasy Blood Extraction Kit was used to extract genomic DNA from the blood cell samples. The CDR3 sequence holds 13 residues, the cysteine and phenylalanine included. Only the CDR3 region is kept as DNA, spanning 39 bases read in frame from base 1. V and J lose 5 bases and 2 bases, and a span of 10 bases separates them. CDR1 and CDR2 were assigned from the germline V gene as MNHEY and SVGAGI.

Here the chain combines TRBV6-5 and TRBJ2-7; 6 matching bases give a weak D call of TRBD1. The sequencing sample was made of PBMCs. The receptor's source is a woman aged 18-29 years in good health and CMV-seronegative. The CDR3 is CASSRTVAYEQYF. The bases read TGTGCCAGCAGTAGGACAGTCGCCTACGAGCAGTACTTC.